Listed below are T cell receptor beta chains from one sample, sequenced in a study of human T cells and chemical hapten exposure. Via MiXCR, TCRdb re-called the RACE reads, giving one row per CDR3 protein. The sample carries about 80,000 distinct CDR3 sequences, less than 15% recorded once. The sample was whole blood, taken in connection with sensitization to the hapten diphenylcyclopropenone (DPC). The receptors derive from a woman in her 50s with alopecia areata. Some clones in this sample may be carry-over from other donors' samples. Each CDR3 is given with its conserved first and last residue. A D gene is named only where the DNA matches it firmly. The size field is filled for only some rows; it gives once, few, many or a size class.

CDR3nt: TGTGCCAGCAGCAGTAGCGGGAGAGCCCTTACCGGGGAGCTGTTTTTT
CDR3aa: CASSSSGRALTGELFF
d_gene: TRBD2
v_gene: TRBV5-4
j_gene: TRBJ2-2
abundance: .

CDR3nt: TGTGCCAGCAGCAAACTAGCGGGAGTTACCGAGCAGTACTTC
CDR3aa: CASSKLAGVTEQYF
d_gene: TRBD2
v_gene: TRBV6-6
j_gene: TRBJ2-7
abundance: .

CDR3nt: TGCAGTGCTCCGTCAGCGGGGTTCACAGATACGCAGTATTTT
CDR3aa: CSAPSAGFTDTQYF
d_gene: TRBD2
v_gene: TRBV20-1
j_gene: TRBJ2-3
abundance: .

CDR3nt: TGTGCCAGCAGCTTGGTCCGGGACAAGCAGTTCTTC
CDR3aa: CASSLVRDKQFF
d_gene: .
v_gene: TRBV7-6
j_gene: TRBJ2-1
abundance: few

CDR3nt: TGTGCTAGTGGTTTGGTAATCCACTCCGGAATTAATGAGCAGTTCTTC
CDR3aa: CASGLVIHSGINEQFF
d_gene: .
v_gene: TRBV12-5
j_gene: TRBJ2-1
abundance: few

CDR3nt: TGTGCCAGCTCAAGCGGGACAGCAAGCAATCAGCCCCAGCATTTT
CDR3aa: CASSSGTASNQPQHF
d_gene: TRBD1
v_gene: TRBV18
j_gene: TRBJ1-5
abundance: .

CDR3nt: TGCAGTGCTAGAGACCTAAAAGGGAGGAATGAGCAGTTCTTC
CDR3aa: CSARDLKGRNEQFF
d_gene: .
v_gene: TRBV20-1
j_gene: TRBJ2-1
abundance: .

CDR3nt: TGTGCCAGCAGCTTACCCGACGGCTACGAGCAGTACTTC
CDR3aa: CASSLPDGYEQYF
d_gene: .
v_gene: TRBV28
j_gene: TRBJ2-7
abundance: few

CDR3nt: TGCAGTGCTAGCCCCGACAGGGGAAATCAGCCCCAGCATTTT
CDR3aa: CSASPDRGNQPQHF
d_gene: TRBD1
v_gene: TRBV20-1
j_gene: TRBJ1-5
abundance: .

CDR3nt: TGTGCCAGCAGCTTAACGGGCAGAGCACAAGAGACCCAGTACTTC
CDR3aa: CASSLTGRAQETQYF
d_gene: .
v_gene: TRBV11-2
j_gene: TRBJ2-5
abundance: few

CDR3nt: TGCGCCAGCAGCCCGGGACACCGAGAGAAGTACGAGCAGTACTTC
CDR3aa: CASSPGHREKYEQYF
d_gene: .
v_gene: TRBV5-1
j_gene: TRBJ2-7
abundance: .

CDR3nt: TGTGCCAGTACAGTGGGACAGGCAGATACGCAGTATTTT
CDR3aa: CASTVGQADTQYF
d_gene: TRBD1
v_gene: TRBV19
j_gene: TRBJ2-3
abundance: many

CDR3nt: TGTGCCAGCTCACCGGGGACAGGGTACTATGGCTACACCTTC
CDR3aa: CASSPGTGYYGYTF
d_gene: TRBD1
v_gene: TRBV18
j_gene: TRBJ1-2
abundance: .

CDR3nt: TGTGCCAGCAGCGTAGGGGCGGAACTCTCCTATAATTCACCCCTCCACTTT
CDR3aa: CASSVGAELSYNSPLHF
d_gene: .
v_gene: TRBV9
j_gene: TRBJ1-6
abundance: .

CDR3nt: TGTGCCAGCAGCTGGGGGACAACCGCCCGCTACACCTTC
CDR3aa: CASSWGTTARYTF
d_gene: .
v_gene: TRBV3-1
j_gene: TRBJ1-2
abundance: once

CDR3nt: TGTGCCAGCAGTTTGCGGACTAGCGGGAGAGGAAACATTCAGTACTTC
CDR3aa: CASSLRTSGRGNIQYF
d_gene: TRBD2
v_gene: TRBV6-2/TRBV6-3
j_gene: TRBJ2-4
abundance: .

CDR3nt: TGTGCCAGCAGCTTGGTGATGACAGGGCATTGGGAGCAGTACTTC
CDR3aa: CASSLVMTGHWEQYF
d_gene: TRBD1
v_gene: TRBV5-5
j_gene: TRBJ2-7
abundance: few

CDR3nt: TGTGCCAGCAGCTTACTCCCGGGAGGGGGAAGCACAGATACGCAGTATTTT
CDR3aa: CASSLLPGGGSTDTQYF
d_gene: TRBD2
v_gene: TRBV5-5
j_gene: TRBJ2-3
abundance: few

CDR3nt: TGCAGTGCTAGAGCTAGCCCTAATTCCTACGAGCAGTACTTC
CDR3aa: CSARASPNSYEQYF
d_gene: .
v_gene: TRBV20-1
j_gene: TRBJ2-7
abundance: many

CDR3nt: TGTGCCAGCACCCCTGGCAGCGGTCTACACAATGAGCAGTTCTTC
CDR3aa: CASTPGSGLHNEQFF
d_gene: .
v_gene: TRBV11-2
j_gene: TRBJ2-1
abundance: many

CDR3nt: TGTGCCAGCAGCCCGCGGGTATTTCCCTACGAGCAGTACTTC
CDR3aa: CASSPRVFPYEQYF
d_gene: .
v_gene: TRBV14
j_gene: TRBJ2-7
abundance: .

CDR3nt: TGCGCCAGAAGTGGGCCAGCGGGAGGGACCTACAATGAGCAGTTCTTC
CDR3aa: CARSGPAGGTYNEQFF
d_gene: TRBD2
v_gene: TRBV10-1
j_gene: TRBJ2-1
abundance: few

CDR3nt: TGCAGCGTAATGGGACAGCCCTCTGGAACCACCATATATTTT
CDR3aa: CSVMGQPSGTTIYF
d_gene: TRBD1
v_gene: TRBV29-1
j_gene: TRBJ1-3
abundance: .

CDR3nt: TGTGCCAGCAGCCCATCCCTAGCGGGAGTAAAGGGCGAGCAGTACTTC
CDR3aa: CASSPSLAGVKGEQYF
d_gene: TRBD2
v_gene: TRBV5-4
j_gene: TRBJ2-7
abundance: few

CDR3nt: TGTGCCAGCGTGCCCCCGGGACGCGACGAGCAGTACTTC
CDR3aa: CASVPPGRDEQYF
d_gene: .
v_gene: TRBV6-6
j_gene: TRBJ2-7
abundance: .

CDR3nt: TGTGCCAGCAGCCCCTCCTGGGGTTTAGCCAAAAACATTCAGTACTTC
CDR3aa: CASSPSWGLAKNIQYF
d_gene: .
v_gene: TRBV7-9
j_gene: TRBJ2-4
abundance: once

CDR3nt: TGTGCCAGCAGGGGACTACCTTACGAGCAGTACTTC
CDR3aa: CASRGLPYEQYF
d_gene: TRBD2
v_gene: TRBV2
j_gene: TRBJ2-7
abundance: few

CDR3nt: TGCAGTGCGGAGACAGGGTGGGATCAGCCCCAGCATTTT
CDR3aa: CSAETGWDQPQHF
d_gene: TRBD1
v_gene: TRBV20-1
j_gene: TRBJ1-5
abundance: .

CDR3nt: TGTGCCAGCAGTTTACTAGCGACGGAGACCCAGTACTTC
CDR3aa: CASSLLATETQYF
d_gene: .
v_gene: TRBV28
j_gene: TRBJ2-5
abundance: few

CDR3nt: TGCAGTGCACCGGGACAGGGTCGAGGTGAAGCTTTCTTT
CDR3aa: CSAPGQGRGEAFF
d_gene: TRBD1
v_gene: TRBV20-1
j_gene: TRBJ1-1
abundance: many

CDR3nt: TGCGCCAGCAGCCCAAGGACTAGCGGGGGGAACAATGAGCAGTTCTTC
CDR3aa: CASSPRTSGGNNEQFF
d_gene: TRBD2
v_gene: TRBV5-1
j_gene: TRBJ2-1
abundance: .

CDR3nt: TGCGCCAGCAGCTTTGGCCCGTCCTACAATGAGCAGTTCTTC
CDR3aa: CASSFGPSYNEQFF
d_gene: .
v_gene: TRBV5-1
j_gene: TRBJ2-1
abundance: many

CDR3nt: TGTGCCAGCAGCTCAGAACGACTAGCGGGAGGAGAGACCCAGTACTTC
CDR3aa: CASSSERLAGGETQYF
d_gene: TRBD2
v_gene: TRBV7-9
j_gene: TRBJ2-5
abundance: many

CDR3nt: TGTGCCAGCAGCCGCTACGGGCTAGCCGAGTCAATGAATGAGCAGTTCTTC
CDR3aa: CASSRYGLAESMNEQFF
d_gene: .
v_gene: TRBV7-8
j_gene: TRBJ2-1
abundance: .

CDR3nt: TGTGCCAGCAGCCCCGAACTTCGGGCAGGGGATCAGTACTTC
CDR3aa: CASSPELRAGDQYF
d_gene: .
v_gene: TRBV14
j_gene: TRBJ2-7
abundance: .

CDR3nt: TGTGCCAGCAACCGGCGCCAGGATAATGAGCAGTTCTTC
CDR3aa: CASNRRQDNEQFF
d_gene: .
v_gene: TRBV7-8
j_gene: TRBJ2-1
abundance: .

CDR3nt: TGTGCCAGCAGCCGGGACCTTACTAATGAAAAACTGTTTTTT
CDR3aa: CASSRDLTNEKLFF
d_gene: .
v_gene: TRBV28
j_gene: TRBJ1-4
abundance: few

CDR3nt: TGTGCCAGCAGCTTAGCGGGCAGGACCTACGAGCAGTACTTC
CDR3aa: CASSLAGRTYEQYF
d_gene: .
v_gene: TRBV11-2
j_gene: TRBJ2-7
abundance: .

CDR3nt: TGTGCCAGCAAAACTTCTGGCACAGATACGCAGTATTTT
CDR3aa: CASKTSGTDTQYF
d_gene: .
v_gene: TRBV27
j_gene: TRBJ2-3
abundance: many

CDR3nt: TGTGCCAGCAGGGGGACAGGGTTGGGAGAGACCCAGTACTTC
CDR3aa: CASRGTGLGETQYF
d_gene: TRBD1
v_gene: TRBV13
j_gene: TRBJ2-5
abundance: .

CDR3nt: TGTGCCAGCTCACCGTCTGGATTAGGCGAAGCTTTCTTT
CDR3aa: CASSPSGLGEAFF
d_gene: .
v_gene: TRBV18
j_gene: TRBJ1-1
abundance: few

CDR3nt: TGTGCCTGGACTAGCGGGAGGGTGCTAACCTACAATGAGCAGTTCTTC
CDR3aa: CAWTSGRVLTYNEQFF
d_gene: TRBD2
v_gene: TRBV30
j_gene: TRBJ2-1
abundance: .

CDR3nt: TGTGCCAGCAGCTTGATGGGACTAGCCGCAGATACGCAGTATTTT
CDR3aa: CASSLMGLAADTQYF
d_gene: TRBD2
v_gene: TRBV11-3
j_gene: TRBJ2-3
abundance: .

CDR3nt: TGTGCCAGCAGCTTAGATCTAGGTCTAGAAAATGAGCAGTTCTTC
CDR3aa: CASSLDLGLENEQFF
d_gene: .
v_gene: TRBV11-2
j_gene: TRBJ2-1
abundance: many

CDR3nt: TGTGCCAGCAGTAAGAGACAGGGGATAAGGGGCGCTGAAGCTTTCTTT
CDR3aa: CASSKRQGIRGAEAFF
d_gene: TRBD1
v_gene: TRBV28
j_gene: TRBJ1-1
abundance: .

CDR3nt: TGCGCCAGCAGAGGAACGAGCGGGTTCTCCTACAATGAGCAGTTCTTC
CDR3aa: CASRGTSGFSYNEQFF
d_gene: .
v_gene: TRBV4-1
j_gene: TRBJ2-1
abundance: few

CDR3nt: TGTGCCAGCAGCGTGACCCGGGAGCAGTTCTTC
CDR3aa: CASSVTREQFF
d_gene: .
v_gene: TRBV11-2
j_gene: TRBJ2-1
abundance: few

CDR3nt: TGCGCCAGCAGCTTGGCTGGCGGAAACACCGGGGAGCTGTTTTTT
CDR3aa: CASSLAGGNTGELFF
d_gene: .
v_gene: TRBV5-1
j_gene: TRBJ2-2
abundance: .

CDR3nt: TGTGCCAGCAGCAAGCTCAGGGGGCTGACAGATACGCAGTATTTT
CDR3aa: CASSKLRGLTDTQYF
d_gene: TRBD1
v_gene: TRBV5-5
j_gene: TRBJ2-3
abundance: few

CDR3nt: TGTGCCAGCTCACCTCTGGGACGGCCCAACACTGAAGCTTTCTTT
CDR3aa: CASSPLGRPNTEAFF
d_gene: .
v_gene: TRBV18
j_gene: TRBJ1-1
abundance: .

CDR3nt: TGCAGTGCCGGTGGGACAGGGGTGAGCCCTTATGGCTACACCTTC
CDR3aa: CSAGGTGVSPYGYTF
d_gene: TRBD1
v_gene: TRBV20-1
j_gene: TRBJ1-2
abundance: many

CDR3nt: TGTGCCAGTAGTACGGGGACAGCGGTCAATCAGCCCCAGCATTTT
CDR3aa: CASSTGTAVNQPQHF
d_gene: TRBD1
v_gene: TRBV19
j_gene: TRBJ1-5
abundance: .